One sample yielded the 19 T cell receptor beta chains listed below, sequenced in a study of graft-versus-host responses after intestinal transplantation. Assay: immunoSEQ multiplex PCR; the TCRdb copy retains only in-frame clones and omits some. The sample holds about 36,000 clones, less than 95% seen once. For these TCRs, the target antigens are not known. Here the sequenced sample was unstimulated CD4+ T cells sorted from spleen or lymph node cells, taken before transplant. The source is a human donor who was the organ donor for an intestinal transplant.

The chain joins TRBV1 to TRBJ2-7. TRBV1 is a recognized pseudogene. The CDR3 runs to 18 residues. The CDR3, as DNA: TGCACCAGCAGCCAAGATGGGTCAGGGAGAACTATTTACTACGAGCAGTACTTC. Translation gives CTSSQDGSGRTIYYEQYF.

The chain recombines TRBV10-3 with TRBJ2-3; 7 positions agree with TRBD2. The CDR3 totals 15 residues. V lost 2 bases and J lost 2; bases outside the gene matches: 4. In germline, CDR1 is ENHRY, CDR2 SYGVKD. CDR3 coding DNA: TGTGCCATCAGTGAGCGGGGGGTCTACACAGATACGCAGTATTTT. This codes for CAISERGVYTDTQYF.

The chain carries TRBV20-1 and TRBJ2-2, with D hard to call. The CDR3 contains 11 residues. CDR1 and CDR2 (germline): DFQATT, SNEGSKA (reference sequence). The V gene lost 5 bases and the J gene lost 3 bases, with 4 bases spanning the gap. CDR3 amino acids: CSAGDTGELFF. The CDR3 nucleotides are TGCAGTGCTGGGGACACCGGGGAGCTGTTTTTT.

V usage is TRBV9 and J usage is TRBJ2-3, with 9 bases fitting TRBD2. Unmatched junction bases numbered 6, after V lost 1 base and J lost 0 bases. The germline V gene has CDR1 SGDLS and CDR2 YYNGEE. This CDR3 region has 17 residues. This CDR3 is CASSVRSGGLSTDTQYF. The CDR3 coding sequence is TGTGCCAGCAGCGTACGGAGCGGGGGGCTTAGCACAGATACGCAGTATTTT.

The chain links TRBV30 to TRBJ2-7; TRBD2 agrees at 8 bases. The germline CDR1 and CDR2 sequences are GTSNPN and SVGIG (reference sequence). V trimming: 0 bases; J trimming: 3 bases; junction bases outside the gene matches: 1. This CDR3 is built from 13 residues. The CDR3 protein is CAWSVRGGYEQYF. DNA for the CDR3: TGTGCCTGGAGTGTACGGGGGGGCTACGAGCAGTACTTC. The entire variable domain, with the rest obtained from reference TRBV30 and TRBJ2-7, is as follows: SQTIHQWPATLVQPVGSPLSLECTVEGTSNPNLYWYRQAAGRGLQLLFYSVGIGQISSEVPQNLSASRPQDRQFILSSKKLLLSDSGFYLCAWSVRGGYEQYFGPGTRLTVT.

This chain uses TRBV28 with TRBJ2-3, with a possible D match to TRBD1 (6 bases). V was trimmed by 2 bases and J by 0 bases, leaving 12 bases between them. Germline V gene lookup returns CDR1 MDHEN and CDR2 SYDVKM. The CDR3 has 16 amino acids. CDR3 DNA sequence: TGTGCCAGCAGTTTACTCAGGGGCATTAGCACAGATACGCAGTATTTT. Protein: CASSLLRGISTDTQYF.

This CDR3 reads CAWSQPKTATNTEAFF. In nucleotides, the CDR3 is TGTGCCTGGAGCCAGCCGAAGACAGCGACGAACACTGAAGCTTTCTTT. The J gene is TRBJ1-1, the V gene TRBV30; D is perhaps TRBD1 (5 bases). Germline V gene sequence: CDR1 GTSNPN, CDR2 SVGIG (reference sequence). V was pared by 3 bases and J by 1 base, with 18 bases between. The CDR3 is 16 amino acids.

The chain links TRBV27 to TRBJ2-6; D may be TRBD2 (6 bases). The ends were cut back, 3 bases at V and 4 bases at J, with 16 bases in the middle. The CDR3 is 17 residues long. CDR1 and CDR2 from the germline V gene are MNHEY and SMNVEV (reference sequence). This chain's CDR3 is CASSFLAGAGGANVLTF. The CDR3 DNA sequence: TGTGCCAGCAGTTTCCTTGCTGGGGCGGGGGGGGCCAACGTCCTGACTTTC.

J is TRBJ1-3 and V is TRBV6-5; 8 nucleotides align to TRBD1. Germline CDR1 MNHEY, CDR2 SVGAGI. The CDR3 covers 15 residues. V was pared by 4 bases and J by 0 bases, with 2 bases of the junction left unmatched. CDR3 in amino acids: CASSFDRGSGNTIYF. CDR3 bases: TGTGCCAGCAGTTTTGACAGGGGCTCTGGAAACACCATATATTTT.

The CDR3: CASSAIGQPQHF. The CDR3 nucleotides read TGTGCCAGCAGCGCTATTGGGCAGCCCCAGCATTTT. The chain links TRBV11-2 to TRBJ1-5; D is uncertain. V was trimmed by 5 bases and J by 7 bases, leaving 9 bases between them. This CDR3 contains 12 residues. In germline, CDR1 is SGHAT, CDR2 FQNNGV. The full variable domain, rest sourced from reference TRBV11-2 and TRBJ1-5, is EAGVAQSPRYKIIEKRQSVAFWCNPISGHATLYWYQQILGQGPKLLIQFQNNGVVDDSQLPKDRFSAERLKGVDSTLKIQPAKLEDSAVYLCASSAIGQPQHFGDGTRLSIL.

The chain uses TRBV6-1 and TRBJ1-5; D gene ambiguous. The CDR3 consists of 14 residues. Looked up from germline, CDR1 is MNHNS and CDR2 is SASEGT. With 7 bases removed from V and 7 bases from J, the gap between germline ends came to 17 bases. CDR3 DNA sequence: TGTGCCAGCACTCGAGTCCTTGACGGGCAGCCCCAGCATTTT. This gives the protein CASTRVLDGQPQHF.

This sequence joins TRBV5-1 and TRBJ1-1; 8 nucleotides align to TRBD1. CDR1 SGHRS and CDR2 YFSETQ come from the germline V gene. There are 12 residues in the CDR3. With 3 bases clipped from V and 8 bases from J, the junction kept 3 bases outside the gene matches. The CDR3 bases are TGCGCCAGCAGCTCGGACAGGGCGGAAGCTTTCTTT. It is translated as CASSSDRAEAFF.

This clone was seen once. CDR3 nucleotide sequence: TGTGCCAGCAGCTTAGATCGTGTCAGGACCACAGATACGCAGTATTTT. This sequence encodes CASSLDRVRTTDTQYF. This sequence joins TRBV11-2 and TRBJ2-3; D is ambiguous. The CDR3 spans 16 residues. Looked up from germline, CDR1 is SGHAT and CDR2 is FQNNGV. V gave up 0 bases and J gave up 2 bases, with 12 bases separating them.

The chain has TRBV20-1 and TRBJ2-5; a possible D gene is TRBD1 (6 bases). Germline loops: CDR1 DFQATT, CDR2 SNEGSKA (reference sequence). V was shortened by 5 bases and J by 5 bases, with 9 bases between the two germline ends. CDR3 length: 11 amino acids. CDR3 in amino acids: CSALGAETQYF. The CDR3 nucleotides are TGCAGTGCTTTGGGGGCGGAGACCCAGTACTTC.

This chain links TRBV29-1 with TRBJ2-3; 8 nucleotides align to TRBD1. The CDR3 runs to 14 residues. CDR1 is SQVTM and CDR2 is ANQGSEA in the germline V gene. The V segment lost 1 base and the J segment 3 bases; nucleotides outside the gene matches: 3. The CDR3 reads CSVEGRGRTDTQYF. Here the CDR3 DNA reads TGCAGCGTTGAAGGCAGGGGGCGAACAGATACGCAGTATTTT.

The chain links TRBV15 to TRBJ2-5; no firm D call. Deletions cut 8 bases from V and 1 base from J, with 11 bases between. From germline, CDR1 is LNHNV and CDR2 YYDKDF (reference sequence). The CDR3 is 13 amino acids. The CDR3 DNA reads as TGTGCCACCCGAGAGGACGTCCAAGAGACCCAGTACTTC. The encoded protein is CATREDVQETQYF.

The chain combines TRBV4-3 with TRBJ2-7, with D uncertain. Trimming took off 0 bases at V and 2 bases at J, with 8 bases between the two ends. This CDR3 has 14 residues. Germline V gives CDR1 LGHNA, CDR2 YSLEER. CDR3 in amino acids: CASSQDWQPYEQYF. In DNA form, the CDR3 reads TGCGCCAGCAGCCAAGATTGGCAGCCCTACGAGCAGTACTTC.

The chain links TRBV5-1 to TRBJ2-2, with D possibly matching TRBD1 (6 bases). V was shortened by 2 bases and J by 1 base, with 12 bases between the two germline ends. The CDR3 loop spans 16 amino acids. CDR1 SGHRS and CDR2 YFSETQ come from the germline V gene. CDR3: CASSFSSTGNTGELFF. Here the CDR3 DNA reads TGCGCCAGCAGCTTTTCCTCGACAGGGAACACCGGGGAGCTGTTTTTT.

The chain carries TRBV27 and TRBJ1-2, with TRBD1 matching 8 bases. The V segment lost 3 bases and the J segment 3 bases; nucleotides outside the gene matches: 3. This CDR3 region has 14 residues. Looked up from germline, CDR1 is MNHEY and CDR2 is SMNVEV (reference sequence). CDR3 sequence (DNA): TGTGCCAGCAGTTTGAGACAGGGGTACTATGGCTACACCTTC. This encodes CASSLRQGYYGYTF.